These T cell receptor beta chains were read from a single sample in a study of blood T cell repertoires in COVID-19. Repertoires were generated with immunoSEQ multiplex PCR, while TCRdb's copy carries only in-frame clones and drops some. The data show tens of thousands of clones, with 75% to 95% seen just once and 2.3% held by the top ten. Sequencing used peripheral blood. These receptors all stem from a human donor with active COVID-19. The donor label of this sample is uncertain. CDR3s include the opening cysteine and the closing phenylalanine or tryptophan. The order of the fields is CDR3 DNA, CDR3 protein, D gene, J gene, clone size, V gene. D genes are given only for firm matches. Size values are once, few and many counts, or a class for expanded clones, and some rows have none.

cdr3_nt: TGCGCCAGCAGCCAAGCGCAGGTCTCTGGAAACACCATATATTTT
cdr3_aa: CASSQAQVSGNTIYF
d_call: NA
j_call: TRBJ1-3
clone_size: NA
v_call: TRBV4-1

cdr3_nt: TGTGCCAGCAGCCTCCCCGGGGATCCGGACATTCAGTACTTC
cdr3_aa: CASSLPGDPDIQYF
d_call: NA
j_call: TRBJ2-4
clone_size: NA
v_call: TRBV13

cdr3_nt: TGTGCCAGCAGTTTAGGTAGCGGGGGACATGAGCAGTTCTTC
cdr3_aa: CASSLGSGGHEQFF
d_call: TRBD2
j_call: TRBJ2-1
clone_size: few
v_call: TRBV27

cdr3_nt: TGTGCCAGCAGCTCGGGACAGGGCTTTTCACCCCTCCACTTT
cdr3_aa: CASSSGQGFSPLHF
d_call: TRBD1
j_call: TRBJ1-6
clone_size: NA
v_call: TRBV5-4

cdr3_nt: TGTGCCAGCAGCCCCCCCCGAGTGGGGGGGGGCATTGTGGGAGGGGCCAACGTCCTGACTTTC
cdr3_aa: CASSPPRVGGGIVGGANVLTF
d_call: NA
j_call: TRBJ2-6
clone_size: NA
v_call: TRBV3-1/TRBV3-2

cdr3_nt: TGCAGCGTTGTACAGGGCACTGAAGCTTTCTTT
cdr3_aa: CSVVQGTEAFF
d_call: NA
j_call: TRBJ1-1
clone_size: few
v_call: TRBV29-1

cdr3_nt: TGTGCCAGCAGATCGCCCGGGGACTCTGGAAACACCATATATTTT
cdr3_aa: CASRSPGDSGNTIYF
d_call: NA
j_call: TRBJ1-3
clone_size: NA
v_call: TRBV6-6

cdr3_nt: TGTGCCAGCAGCCCTGGGGGGGGCGCGACAGATACGCAGTATTTT
cdr3_aa: CASSPGGGATDTQYF
d_call: NA
j_call: TRBJ2-3
clone_size: NA
v_call: TRBV21-1

cdr3_nt: TGTGCCAGCCCAGAGGGCGGTGGGGACACTGAAGCTTTCTTT
cdr3_aa: CASPEGGGDTEAFF
d_call: NA
j_call: TRBJ1-1
clone_size: NA
v_call: TRBV6-5

cdr3_nt: TGTGCCAGCAGCGCGCTTGCTTCCACCGGGAGGGGGGAAAAACTGTTTTTT
cdr3_aa: CASSALASTGRGEKLFF
d_call: NA
j_call: TRBJ1-4
clone_size: NA
v_call: TRBV5-5

cdr3_nt: TGTGCCAGCAGCTTGGGCGGGGGGCCTGATACGCAGTATTTT
cdr3_aa: CASSLGGGPDTQYF
d_call: TRBD2
j_call: TRBJ2-3
clone_size: NA
v_call: TRBV11-2

cdr3_nt: TGCGCCAGCAGCTTCCGGACAAACTACGAGCAGTACTTC
cdr3_aa: CASSFRTNYEQYF
d_call: NA
j_call: TRBJ2-7
clone_size: NA
v_call: TRBV4-1

cdr3_nt: TGTGCCAGCAGCTTAGCGCCGGGTCAGACTTACGAGCAGTACTTC
cdr3_aa: CASSLAPGQTYEQYF
d_call: NA
j_call: TRBJ2-7
clone_size: once
v_call: TRBV7-8

cdr3_nt: TGCGCCAGCAGCTTACTAGCGGGGGGGTCCTACGAGCAGTACTTC
cdr3_aa: CASSLLAGGSYEQYF
d_call: TRBD2
j_call: TRBJ2-7
clone_size: NA
v_call: TRBV5-1

cdr3_nt: TGTGCCAGCAACAGGGGTCCGAACACCGGGGAGCTGTTTTTT
cdr3_aa: CASNRGPNTGELFF
d_call: TRBD1
j_call: TRBJ2-2
clone_size: NA
v_call: TRBV6-5

cdr3_nt: TGTGCCAGTAGTAAATCTAACAGGGGGAGTTCCTTTGAAGCTTTCTTT
cdr3_aa: CASSKSNRGSSFEAFF
d_call: TRBD1
j_call: TRBJ1-1
clone_size: NA
v_call: TRBV19

cdr3_nt: TGCGCCAGCAGCGTCTCCGGGGGCACCGGGGAGCTGTTTTTT
cdr3_aa: CASSVSGGTGELFF
d_call: NA
j_call: TRBJ2-2
clone_size: once
v_call: TRBV5-1

cdr3_nt: TGTGCCAGCAACTTGTTTACAGGGAAGGACGAGCAGTACTTC
cdr3_aa: CASNLFTGKDEQYF
d_call: NA
j_call: TRBJ2-7
clone_size: few
v_call: TRBV28